Below are 18 T cell receptor beta chains sequenced from a single sample in a study of blood T cell repertoires in COVID-19. Using immunoSEQ multiplex PCR, the repertoire was profiled, and TCRdb retains in-frame clones only, with some absent. The sample includes about 230,000 clones, roughly 88% seen only once; the top ten take more than 25%. Input material: peripheral blood. The receptor source for this set is a man aged 40-50 years with acute or convalescent COVID-19.

The CDR3 DNA sequence: TGTGCCAGCAGCTTGGTGTTAGTCACTGAAGCTTTCTTT. Its translation is CASSLVLVTEAFF. The rearrangement joins TRBV5-6 to TRBJ1-1; D is ambiguous. CDR1 SGHDT and CDR2 YYEEEE come from the germline V gene. The CDR3 spans 13 residues. V lost 0 bases to trimming and J lost 4 bases, with 7 bases between them.

The chain combines TRBV3-1 (or the pseudogene TRBV3-2) with TRBJ2-1, with 8 bases lining up with TRBD2. CDR1 LGHDT and CDR2 YNNKEL come from the germline V gene (reference sequence). Trimming took 4 bases from V and 9 from J; bases not matched to a gene: 14. CDR3 length: 16 amino acids. The CDR3, as DNA: TGTGCCAGCAGCCGGCAAACCAGCGGGAGTTATAGTGAGCAGTTCTTC. Translation: CASSRQTSGSYSEQFF.

The J gene is TRBJ1-2, the V gene TRBV6-1; D is possibly TRBD1 (5 bases). The CDR3 runs to 17 residues. CDR1 MNHNS and CDR2 SASEGT come from the germline V gene. Deletions cut 3 bases from V and 1 base from J, with 18 bases between. The CDR3 reads CASSDFGSQALNYGYTF. The CDR3 DNA sequence: TGTGCCAGCAGTGATTTCGGATCACAGGCCCTTAACTATGGCTACACCTTC.

The sample holds one count of this clone. V gene TRBV27 combines with J gene TRBJ2-7; the match to TRBD1 covers 7 bases. Germline CDR1 is MNHEY and CDR2 is SMNVEV (reference sequence). V shed 5 bases and J 1 base; nucleotides not matched to a gene: 8. The CDR3 consists of 15 residues. The CDR3 protein is CASSTYGTASYEQYF. In DNA form, the CDR3 reads TGTGCCAGCAGTACCTACGGGACAGCTTCCTACGAGCAGTACTTC.

This clone was observed a single time. The chain recombines TRBV6-1 with TRBJ2-3; a possible D gene is TRBD2 (6 bases). Per the germline V gene, CDR1 is MNHNS and CDR2 is SASEGT. CDR3 length: 17 residues. With 7 bases removed from V and 1 base from J, the gap between germline ends came to 21 bases. The CDR3 reads CASTDDVGRGGTDTQYF. The DNA of the CDR3 is TGTGCCAGCACTGACGACGTAGGGCGGGGTGGCACAGATACGCAGTATTTT.

The rearrangement uses TRBV11-2 and TRBJ2-5; TRBD2 is a possible D gene (5 bases). The V and J ends lost 0 bases and 5 bases respectively, with 7 bases between them. The CDR3 spans 13 residues. Germline values: CDR1 SGHAT, CDR2 FQNNGV. The CDR3 DNA follows: TGTGCCAGCAGCTTAGAGAGGGCTGAGACCCAGTACTTC. Its protein product is CASSLERAETQYF. Combining the CDR3 with reference TRBV11-2 and TRBJ2-5 gives the whole variable domain EAGVAQSPRYKIIEKRQSVAFWCNPISGHATLYWYQQILGQGPKLLIQFQNNGVVDDSQLPKDRFSAERLKGVDSTLKIQPAKLEDSAVYLCASSLERAETQYFGPGTRLLVL.

This chain links TRBV30 with TRBJ1-3; the D gene is possibly TRBD1 (6 bases). V gave up 4 bases and J gave up 0 bases, with 10 bases separating them. The germline V gene encodes CDR1 GTSNPN and CDR2 SVGIG (reference sequence). The CDR3 runs 14 residues. CDR3: CAWNGGLSGNTIYF. The CDR3 DNA reads as TGTGCCTGGAATGGGGGCCTCTCTGGAAACACCATATATTTT.

This clone was observed a few times. The chain recombines TRBV5-8 with TRBJ1-3; tentative D call: TRBD1 (6 bases). The CDR3 covers 14 residues. Germline V gene lookup returns CDR1 SGHTS and CDR2 YDEGEE. V was trimmed by 4 bases and J by 1 base, leaving 9 bases between them. DNA for the CDR3: TGTGCCAGCAGCGGGGGCCAGTCTGGAAACACCATATATTTT. It encodes CASSGGQSGNTIYF.

This clone was counted once. The chain has TRBV3-1 (or the pseudogene TRBV3-2) and TRBJ2-7; weak D call: TRBD2 (6 bases). The length of the CDR3 is 13 residues. Germline V gene lookup returns CDR1 LGHDT and CDR2 YNNKEL (reference sequence). CDR3 in DNA: TGTGCGAGCTCCGGGACTCGAACTTACGAGCAGTACTTC. Its translation: CASSGTRTYEQYF.

A few counts support this clone. The gene calls are TRBV7-6 and TRBJ1-1; possible D gene TRBD1, 5 bases. In germline, CDR1 is SGHVS, CDR2 FNYEAQ. The CDR3 consists of 15 residues. Trimming removed 1 base at V and 5 bases at J, with 14 bases between. CDR3 in amino acids: CASSLDAGLRTEAFF. In nucleotides, the CDR3 is TGTGCCAGCAGCTTAGATGCAGGGTTGAGGACTGAAGCTTTCTTT.

The chain combines TRBV29-1 with TRBJ2-7; 10 nucleotides align to TRBD2. V dropped 7 bases and J dropped 7; count of bases not matched to a gene: 10. CDR1 is SQVTM, CDR2 ANQGSEA, per germline. This CDR3 has 13 amino acids. The DNA of the CDR3 is TGCAGCGCCCGGACTAGCGGAGCGTTTGAGCAGTACTTC. Its translation: CSARTSGAFEQYF.

The chain combines TRBV5-4 with TRBJ2-7; 9 bases line up with TRBD2. Germline V gene data show CDR1 as SGHNT and CDR2 as YYREEE (reference sequence). This CDR3 comprises 15 residues. Losses at the gene ends were 4 bases for V and 2 bases for J; bases not matched to a gene: 7. CDR3 sequence (DNA): TGTGCCAGCAGCCCCGTTAGCGGGGGCCCCTACGAGCAGTACTTC. It codes for CASSPVSGGPYEQYF.

The chain has TRBV5-5 and TRBJ1-6; D is ambiguous. The CDR3 totals 15 residues. Between the trimmed V and J ends, which lost 2 bases and 8 bases, there was a span of 14 bases. In germline, CDR1 is SGHKS, CDR2 YYEKEE (reference sequence). The CDR3 protein is CASSFSMRRDSPLHF. The DNA of the CDR3 is TGTGCCAGCAGCTTTAGTATGCGGCGGGATTCACCCCTCCACTTT.

This clone has only a few counts. This chain connects TRBV5-1 to TRBJ2-2; tentatively, D is TRBD1 (5 bases). The germline gives CDR1 SGHRS, CDR2 YFSETQ. The CDR3 is 14 amino acids. V lost 4 bases to trimming and J lost 1 base, with 8 bases between them. The CDR3 nucleotides are TGCGCCAGCAGCACCGGACAGAACACCGGGGAGCTGTTTTTT. Protein: CASSTGQNTGELFF.

In this sample, this clone turned up many times. The chain links TRBV2 to TRBJ2-1, with D perhaps TRBD2 (7 bases). Germline lookup yields CDR1 SNHLY and CDR2 FYNNEI. CDR3 length: 16 amino acids. Trimming pared 6 bases from V and 5 bases from J, leaving 20 bases between. In DNA, the CDR3 is TGTGCCAGCAGGGACGGGGGGCTAGCGTTGGACAATGAGCAGTTCTTC. Its translation is CASRDGGLALDNEQFF.

The gene calls are TRBV27 and TRBJ2-2; tentatively, D is TRBD1 (5 bases). Germline V gives CDR1 MNHEY, CDR2 SMNVEV (reference sequence). CDR3 length: 13 amino acids. Trimming shortened V by 2 bases and J by 11 bases, and 12 bases separated the two germline ends. The CDR3 spells CASSLIGQGELFF. CDR3 bases: TGTGCCAGCAGTTTAATCGGTCAGGGAGAGCTGTTTTTT.

The rearrangement links TRBV5-1 to TRBJ1-3; perhaps TRBD1 as D (5 bases). Trimming stripped 4 bases from V and 0 bases from J, with 14 bases between. The length of the CDR3 is 16 residues. Germline CDR1 and CDR2: SGHRS and YFSETQ. CDR3 DNA sequence: TGCGCCAGCAGCGGGGCCCCCCGGAGCTCTGGAAACACCATATATTTT. It encodes CASSGAPRSSGNTIYF.

The V and J genes are TRBV9 and TRBJ1-4; TRBD1 matches 9 bases. This CDR3 spans 15 amino acids. CDR1 SGDLS and CDR2 YYNGEE come from the germline V gene. The V and J ends lost 1 base and 2 bases, in that order; junction bases with no gene match: 0. The CDR3 loop reads CASSVTGGTNEKLFF. The CDR3 DNA follows: TGTGCCAGCAGCGTAACAGGGGGCACTAATGAAAAACTGTTTTTT.